This T cell receptor (beta chain) was identified in a study of breast tumors, draining lymph nodes, adjacent tissues. General study findings and limits: Compared with basal-like, luminal-like tumors shared significantly more repertoire with nontumor tissue. Tumor TCR diversity was below lymph nodes but above nontumor tissue.

Trimming took 5 bases from V and 3 from J; bases not matched to a gene: 13. The CDR3 sequence is 16 residues long. CDR1 is DFQATT, CDR2 SNEGSKA, per germline (reference sequence). A remark on this clonotype: Antigen unknown.

TCRdb re-called the multiplex PCR reads with MiXCR, one entry per CDR3 protein. The sample lists 150,000 to 250,000 distinct CDR3 sequences, over 25% occurring once. The lymph nodes were axillary draining lymph nodes from breast cancer patients. V usage is TRBV20-1 and J usage is TRBJ2-7; TRBD1 aligns across 10 bases. This TCR was recovered from a female donor with breast cancer. Some clones in this sample may be carry-over from other donors' samples. Sequencing was done on a sample of axillary lymph node tissue. DNA for the CDR3: TGCAGTGCTCCCCGGCGGGACAGGGGTCTGGGCTACGAGCAGTACTTC. It specifies CSAPRRDRGLGYEQYF.